The 8 T cell receptor beta chains listed next were all sequenced from one sample in a study of control samples from healthy donors and cancer patients. Method: immunoSEQ multiplex PCR; TCRdb's copy keeps in-frame clones and lacks some. The top ten clones hold about 3% of a sample with about 100,000 clones, 80% to 95% of them seen once. Material: blood. Every receptor here comes from a human donor in good health. The donor label of this sample is uncertain.

The chain couples TRBV5-1 to TRBJ2-3; D is ambiguous. Trimming stripped 0 bases from V and 3 bases from J, with 2 bases between. Germline-derived CDR1 and CDR2 are SGHRS and YFSETQ. The CDR3 consists of 12 residues. The CDR3 is CASSLETDTQYF. CDR3 bases: TGCGCCAGCAGCTTGGAGACAGATACGCAGTATTTT.

The rearrangement joins TRBV27 to TRBJ2-5, with D possibly matching TRBD1 (6 bases). The CDR3 extends over 15 amino acids. V was cut by 7 bases and J by 3 bases, with 18 bases left in between. Germline CDR1 and CDR2: MNHEY and SMNVEV (reference sequence). CDR3 DNA sequence: TGTGCCAGCACTTCCCAGGGGACGGAGAAAGAGACCCAGTACTTC. It encodes CASTSQGTEKETQYF.

The chain is built from TRBV10-3 and TRBJ1-1; D is unresolved. Germline values: CDR1 ENHRY, CDR2 SYGVKD. The V gene lost 2 bases and the J gene lost 8 bases, with 15 bases spanning the gap. The CDR3 loop spans 14 amino acids. CDR3 amino acids: CAISEGLGLTEAFF. The CDR3 DNA reads as TGTGCCATCAGTGAGGGGCTAGGTCTCACCGAAGCTTTCTTT.

The chain joins TRBV28 to TRBJ1-1; D call uncertain. Deletions cut 3 bases from V and 0 bases from J, with 5 bases between. The CDR3 extends over 13 amino acids. Germline V lookup: CDR1 MDHEN, CDR2 SYDVKM. The chain's CDR3 is CASSFNMNTEAFF. The CDR3 DNA is TGTGCCAGCAGTTTTAATATGAACACTGAAGCTTTCTTT.

The rearrangement joins TRBV5-1 to TRBJ1-2; 7 bases fit TRBD1. The CDR3 is made up of 14 amino acids. Trimming took 3 bases from V and 5 from J; bases not matched to a gene: 7. Per the germline V gene, CDR1 is SGHRS and CDR2 is YFSETQ. The CDR3: CASSSEQGPYGYTF. The CDR3 nucleotides are TGCGCCAGCAGCTCCGAACAGGGGCCATATGGCTACACCTTC.

V usage is TRBV2 and J usage is TRBJ1-1; unclear D gene. CDR1 is SNHLY, CDR2 FYNNEI, per germline. The CDR3 is made up of 13 amino acids. The V and J ends lost 8 bases and 5 bases respectively, with 15 bases between them. The chain's CDR3 is CASDTAKGTEAFF. The CDR3 bases are TGTGCCAGCGATACCGCTAAAGGGACTGAAGCTTTCTTT.

V gene TRBV5-4 combines with J gene TRBJ2-5, with TRBD2 matching 10 bases. There are 15 residues in the CDR3. Per germline, CDR1 SGHNT and CDR2 YYREEE (reference sequence). Unmatched junction bases numbered 3, after V lost 3 bases and J lost 1 base. This CDR3 reads CASSSASGGQETQYF. CDR3 sequence (DNA): TGTGCCAGCAGCTCCGCTAGCGGGGGCCAAGAGACCCAGTACTTC.

The chain carries TRBV2 and TRBJ2-7; D is unclear. Trimming left V 2 bases short and J 0 bases short, with 8 bases between. Germline V gene lookup returns CDR1 SNHLY and CDR2 FYNNEI. The CDR3 is made up of 14 amino acids. The CDR3 sequence: CASSEMSSSYEQYF. The CDR3 coding sequence is TGTGCCAGCAGTGAAATGAGCTCCTCCTACGAGCAGTACTTC.